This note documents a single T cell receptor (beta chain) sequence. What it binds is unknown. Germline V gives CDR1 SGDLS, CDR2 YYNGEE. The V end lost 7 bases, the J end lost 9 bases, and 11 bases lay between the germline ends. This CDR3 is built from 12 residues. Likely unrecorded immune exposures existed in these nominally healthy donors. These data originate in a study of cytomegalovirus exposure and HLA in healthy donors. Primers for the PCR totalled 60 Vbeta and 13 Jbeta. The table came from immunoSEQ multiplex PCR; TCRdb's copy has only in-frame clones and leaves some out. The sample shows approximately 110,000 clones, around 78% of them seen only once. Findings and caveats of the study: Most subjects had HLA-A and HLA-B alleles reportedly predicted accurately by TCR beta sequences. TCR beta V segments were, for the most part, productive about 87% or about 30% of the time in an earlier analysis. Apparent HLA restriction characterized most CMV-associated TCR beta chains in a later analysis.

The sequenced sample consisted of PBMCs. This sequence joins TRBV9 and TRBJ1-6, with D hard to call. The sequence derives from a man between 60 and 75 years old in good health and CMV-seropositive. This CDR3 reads CASRKGGSPLHF. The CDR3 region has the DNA TGTGCCAGCCGGAAGGGAGGTTCACCCCTCCACTTT.